This TCR beta chain was sequenced for a study of read filtering for tumor transcriptome and immune sequencing. Turning to the study itself: Mean patient age was roughly 66 years, range about 45 to 85; approximately 18 male, 12 to 15 female. DNase treatment preceded whole-transcriptome library preparation. Study findings and constraints: Compared with RNA-seq, IR-seq gave much higher clonotype depth and reliability.

V dropped 2 bases and J dropped 2 bases, with 13 bases sitting between them. This CDR3 contains 17 residues. CDR1 is SGHAT and CDR2 is FQNNGV in the germline V gene. From roughly 390 ng of RNA, a library with molecular barcoded alpha/delta and beta/gamma adaptors was made. TCRdb reprocessed the reads with MiXCR, giving one entry per CDR3 protein. The data contain 35,000 to 50,000 distinct CDR3 sequences, 12% of them seen just once; the ten biggest clones take up about 30%. This clonotype appeared many times. The antigen is undetermined. V and J are TRBV11-2 and TRBJ2-6; D might be TRBD2 (5 bases). This TCR derives from a donor aged 40 or over with multiple myeloma. The specimen sequenced was a population of CD138-negative cells sorted from bone marrow. In DNA form, the CDR3 reads TGTGCCAGCAGCTTACGGTGGATCGGGACTGGGGCCAACGTCCTGACTTTC. It is translated as CASSLRWIGTGANVLTF.